The 25 T cell receptor beta chains below come from one sample, sequenced in a study of CD8 T cells in ankylosing spondylitis. TCRdb ran MiXCR on the 5' RACE reads and lists one entry per CDR3 protein. The table records around 88,000 distinct CDR3 sequences, around 10% of them present only once. Sequencing input: blood, either unsorted or a sorted T cell fraction (not recorded which). Receptors were obtained from a male donor with ankylosing spondylitis or in good health (not recorded which).

This clonotype was seen at least ten times. The J gene is TRBJ2-7, the V gene TRBV5-1; no clear D. The germline CDR1 and CDR2 sequences are SGHRS and YFSETQ. This CDR3 contains 15 residues. V was cut by 0 bases and J by 3 bases, with 13 bases left in between. CDR3 protein: CASSLEGPPIYEQYF. DNA for the CDR3: TGCGCCAGCAGCTTGGAAGGGCCCCCCATCTACGAGCAGTACTTC. Combining the CDR3 with reference TRBV5-1 and TRBJ2-7 gives the whole variable domain KAGVTQTPRYLIKTRGQQVTLSCSPISGHRSVSWYQQTPGQGLQFLFEYFSETQRNKGNFPGRFSGRQFSNSRSEMNVSTLELGDSALYLCASSLEGPPIYEQYFGPGTRLTVT.

This clonotype has at least ten counts. The genes are TRBV6-2 or TRBV6-3 and TRBJ2-1, with a weak D call TRBD1 (5 bases). The CDR3 covers 11 residues. CDR1 is MNHEY, CDR2 SVGEGT, per germline. Trimming left V 4 bases short and J 8 bases short, with 6 bases between. In DNA, the CDR3 is TGTGCCAGCAGTTGGGGCTATGAGCAGTTCTTC. It yields the protein CASSWGYEQFF.

This clonotype was recorded many times. The rearrangement links TRBV7-6 to TRBJ2-2, with D perhaps TRBD1 or TRBD2 (5 bases each). The CDR3 has 15 residues. Germline CDR1 is SGHVS and CDR2 is FNYEAQ. Trimming removed 2 bases from V and 6 bases from J, with 13 bases in between. The CDR3 DNA sequence: TGTGCCAGCAGCTTAAGGGGTGGGACCGCCGGGGAGCTGTTTTTT. It codes for CASSLRGGTAGELFF.

This clonotype turned up a few times. V gene TRBV6-1 combines with J gene TRBJ1-2; D not certain. Germline loops: CDR1 MNHNS, CDR2 SASEGT. V was trimmed by 1 base and J by 1 base, leaving 10 bases between them. The CDR3 length is 15 residues. As DNA, the CDR3 is TGTGCCAGCAGTGAAGTGATGACGGATAACTATGGCTACACCTTC. The encoded protein is CASSEVMTDNYGYTF.

This clonotype was recorded at least ten times. The genes are TRBV7-2 and TRBJ1-2; 9 bases line up with TRBD1. Germline CDR1 reads SGHTA; CDR2 reads FQGNSA. The CDR3 length is 15 residues. V trimming: 1 base; J trimming: 2 bases; junction bases outside the gene matches: 2. CDR3 sequence reads: CASSLDRGRNYGYTF. The CDR3 DNA is TGTGCCAGCAGCTTAGACAGGGGGCGAAACTATGGCTACACCTTC. The whole variable domain, filled in from reference TRBV7-2 and TRBJ1-2, reads GAGVSQSPSNKVTEKGKDVELRCDPISGHTALYWYRQSLGQGLEFLIYFQGNSAPDKSGLPSDRFSAERTGGSVSTLTIQRTQQEDSAVYLCASSLDRGRNYGYTFGSGTRLTVV.

This clonotype has a count of ten or more. This chain uses TRBV5-1 with TRBJ2-7; perhaps TRBD2 as D (5 bases). V gave up 1 base and J gave up 0 bases, with 8 bases separating them. The V gene's germline CDR1 is SGHRS and CDR2 YFSETQ. The CDR3 contains 14 residues. CDR3: CASSLLGVSYEQYF. The CDR3 DNA follows: TGCGCCAGCAGCTTGCTCGGGGTCTCCTACGAGCAGTACTTC.

In this sample, this clonotype turned up a few times. J is TRBJ2-4 and V is TRBV9; 9 positions agree with TRBD1. V shed 2 bases, J shed 9 bases, and the junction held 9 bases outside the gene matches. The CDR3 runs to 15 residues. Germline lookup yields CDR1 SGDLS and CDR2 YYNGEE. This CDR3 is CASSVSGTGSSIQYF. The CDR3 DNA follows: TGTGCCAGCAGCGTCTCCGGGACAGGGAGTTCCATTCAGTACTTC.

This CDR3 is CASSPGTGVWYTEAFF. The DNA for the CDR3 is TGCGCCAGCAGCCCCGGGACAGGGGTTTGGTATACTGAAGCTTTCTTT. The genes are TRBV5-1 and TRBJ1-1; 10 nucleotides agree with TRBD1. The V gene end was trimmed by 4 bases and the J gene end by 5 bases; junction bases not matched to a gene: 11. Germline CDR1 is SGHRS and CDR2 is YFSETQ. The CDR3 contains 16 residues. Full variable domain (remainder filled in from reference TRBV5-1 and TRBJ1-1): KAGVTQTPRYLIKTRGQQVTLSCSPISGHRSVSWYQQTPGQGLQFLFEYFSETQRNKGNFPGRFSGRQFSNSRSEMNVSTLELGDSALYLCASSPGTGVWYTEAFFGQGTRLTVV.

This clonotype occurred many times. The CDR3 sequence: CASSHTGDYNTGELFF. CDR3 nucleotide sequence: TGTGCCAGCAGCCATACCGGGGACTATAACACCGGGGAGCTGTTTTTT. The chain joins TRBV4-2 to TRBJ2-2, with 7 bases fitting TRBD2. Trimming cost V 3 bases and J 2 bases; bases outside gene matches: 6. Germline values: CDR1 LGHNA, CDR2 YNFKEQ. The CDR3 runs 16 residues.

This clonotype was observed at least ten times. The chain carries TRBV9 and TRBJ2-2; maybe TRBD2 (5 bases). CDR3 length: 14 residues. Trimming took 2 bases from V and 4 from J, leaving 9 bases between them. From germline, CDR1 is SGDLS and CDR2 YYNGEE. CDR3: CASSVYGLTGELFF. The CDR3 DNA reads TGTGCCAGCAGCGTTTACGGACTCACCGGGGAGCTGTTTTTT.

This clonotype was seen ten or more times. The genes are TRBV5-1 and TRBJ1-5, with TRBD1 identical over 8 bases. The CDR3 extends over 13 amino acids. Germline V CDR1 and CDR2: SGHRS, YFSETQ. Trimming took 2 bases from V and 7 from J; bases not matched to a gene: 2. CDR3: CASSFTGGQPQHF. DNA for the CDR3: TGCGCCAGCAGCTTCACAGGGGGGCAGCCCCAGCATTTT.

This clonotype was observed many times. The rearrangement uses TRBV5-6 and TRBJ1-1; D is unclear. CDR3 length: 14 residues. Germline V gene data show CDR1 as SGHDT and CDR2 as YYEEEE. The V end lost 4 bases, the J end lost 3 bases, and 13 bases lay between the germline ends. The CDR3 DNA reads TGTGCCAGCAGCCCGGTACGAGGGCACACTGAAGCTTTCTTT. Translated, it gives CASSPVRGHTEAFF.

This clonotype was found many times. This chain uses TRBV20-1 with TRBJ2-7; 8 nucleotides align to TRBD1. Germline CDR1 and CDR2: DFQATT and SNEGSKA (reference sequence). CDR3 length: 13 residues. Trimming took 5 bases from V and 0 from J; bases not matched to a gene: 3. This CDR3 reads CSALDRGSYEQYF. The CDR3 coding sequence is TGCAGTGCTCTCGACAGGGGCTCCTACGAGCAGTACTTC.

This clonotype was counted ten times or more. The V and J genes are TRBV10-3 and TRBJ2-1, with D tentatively TRBD1 or TRBD2 (6 bases each). V gave up 3 bases and J gave up 3 bases, with 15 bases separating them. Per germline, CDR1 ENHRY and CDR2 SYGVKD. The CDR3 sequence is 16 residues long. The CDR3: CAISDLGGRNYNEQFF. The CDR3, as DNA: TGTGCCATCAGTGATTTGGGGGGCCGTAACTACAATGAGCAGTTCTTC.

As regards this clonotype: A much larger clone sits a single nucleotide away, making a read error possible. The gene calls are TRBV5-4 and TRBJ2-3, with D uncertain. Germline V lookup: CDR1 SGHNT, CDR2 YYREEE (reference sequence). The CDR3 loop spans 14 amino acids. The DNA of the CDR3 is TGTGCCAGCAGCTTGGGACTCGGCACAGATACGCCGTATTTT. It yields the protein CASSLGLGTDTPYF.

This clonotype has a count of ten or more. The chain carries TRBV12-3 or TRBV12-4 and TRBJ2-1; 7 nucleotides agree with TRBD1. The V gene end was trimmed by 5 bases and the J gene end by 4 bases; junction bases not matched to a gene: 5. CDR3 length: 14 amino acids. DNA for the CDR3: TGTGCCAGCAGTGGGGGACAGAGATACAATGAGCAGTTCTTC. It is translated as CASSGGQRYNEQFF.

This clonotype was counted at least ten times. The chain has TRBV20-1 and TRBJ2-3; no clear D. The ends were cut back, 1 base at V and 2 bases at J, with 7 bases in the middle. Germline values: CDR1 DFQATT, CDR2 SNEGSKA (reference sequence). The CDR3 loop spans 13 amino acids. CDR3 loop: CSARGWHTDTQYF. CDR3 nucleotides: TGCAGTGCTAGAGGCTGGCACACAGATACGCAGTATTTT.

There are a few counts of this clonotype. The J gene is TRBJ2-3, the V gene TRBV7-2; TRBD1 agrees at 9 bases. Looked up from germline, CDR1 is SGHTA and CDR2 is FQGNSA. V dropped 5 bases and J dropped 6; count of bases not matched to a gene: 9. There are 15 residues in the CDR3. CDR3 sequence (DNA): TGTGCCAGCAGCCCTTGGACAGGGGCGACGGATACGCAGTATTTT. Translation gives CASSPWTGATDTQYF.

This clonotype was counted at least ten times. This chain uses TRBV6-2 or TRBV6-3 with TRBJ1-5; D perhaps matches TRBD1 (6 bases). CDR3 length: 15 residues. With 0 bases removed from V and 7 bases from J, the gap between germline ends came to 13 bases. In germline, CDR1 is MNHEY, CDR2 SVGEGT. The chain's CDR3 is CASSYSEQGRQPQHF. CDR3 coding DNA: TGTGCCAGCAGTTACTCTGAACAGGGCAGGCAGCCCCAGCATTTT.

This clonotype appeared many times. This chain connects TRBV27 to TRBJ2-1; 12 bases agree with TRBD2. CDR1 and CDR2 from the germline V gene are MNHEY and SMNVEV (reference sequence). The CDR3 runs 16 residues. The V and J ends lost 5 bases and 3 bases, in that order; junction bases with no gene match: 5. The CDR3 spells CASSPEGLAGYNEQFF. CDR3 nucleotides: TGTGCCAGCAGTCCCGAGGGACTAGCGGGCTACAATGAGCAGTTCTTC.

The sample holds many counts of this clonotype. This chain uses TRBV2 with TRBJ2-7; D uncertain. Trimming took off 5 bases at V and 2 bases at J, with 7 bases between the two ends. The germline V gene encodes CDR1 SNHLY and CDR2 FYNNEI. The CDR3 sequence is 12 residues long. Written as DNA, the CDR3 is TGTGCCAGCAGTCGACCCACCTACGAGCAGTACTTC. This encodes CASSRPTYEQYF.

This clonotype was seen at least ten times. The rearrangement uses TRBV20-1 and TRBJ1-1; 9 nucleotides align to TRBD1. The CDR3 is 15 amino acids. Trimming cost V 6 bases and J 8 bases; bases outside gene matches: 16. The germline gives CDR1 DFQATT, CDR2 SNEGSKA (reference sequence). The CDR3: CSAAIPGQGDDEAFF. CDR3 DNA sequence: TGCAGTGCCGCAATACCGGGACAGGGCGACGACGAAGCTTTCTTT.

With respect to this clonotype: This may stem from a read error, because a much larger clone lies one nucleotide away. V usage is TRBV2 and J usage is TRBJ2-1; D may be TRBD2 (5 bases). Germline-derived CDR1 and CDR2 are SNHLY and FYNNEI. The V end lost 10 bases, the J end lost 6 bases, and 28 bases lay between the germline ends. CDR3 length equals 17 residues. CDR3 loop: CANISGIGTAQRNEQFF. CDR3 in DNA: TGTGCCAACATCTCGGGGATAGGTACTGCCCAACGCAATGAGCAGTTCTTC.

As concerns this clonotype: A much larger clone is a single base away; this may be a read error. The chain uses TRBV2 and TRBJ2-1, with D tentatively TRBD1 (5 bases). The CDR3 length is 13 residues. Germline values: CDR1 SNHLY, CDR2 FYNNEI. The germline V and J ends were trimmed by 10 bases and 3 bases, with 13 bases remaining between them. The CDR3 sequence is CANDSTNYNEQFF. In DNA form, the CDR3 reads TGTGCCAACGACAGCACGAACTACAATGAGCAGTTCTTC.

A few counts support this clonotype. The rearrangement joins TRBV18 to TRBJ1-1; possibly TRBD1 for D (5 bases). The germline V and J ends were trimmed by 1 base and 4 bases, with 13 bases remaining between them. Germline-derived CDR1 and CDR2 are KGHSH and LQKENI. The CDR3 is 15 amino acids. The CDR3 is CASSPLGEVATEAFF. CDR3 bases: TGTGCCAGCTCACCACTGGGGGAAGTTGCCACTGAAGCTTTCTTT.